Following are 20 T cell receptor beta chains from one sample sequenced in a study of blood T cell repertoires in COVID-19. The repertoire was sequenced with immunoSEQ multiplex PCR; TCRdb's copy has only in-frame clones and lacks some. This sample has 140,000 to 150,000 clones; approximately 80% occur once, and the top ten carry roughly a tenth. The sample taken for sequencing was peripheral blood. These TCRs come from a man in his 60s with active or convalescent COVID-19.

This CDR3 is CASSLGGHLNQPQHF. CDR3 nucleotides: TGTGCCAGCAGCTTGGGGGGACACCTCAATCAGCCCCAGCATTTT. V usage is TRBV5-8 and J usage is TRBJ1-5; the D gene is possibly TRBD1 (6 bases). CDR3 length equals 15 residues. Germline V gene lookup returns CDR1 SGHTS and CDR2 YDEGEE. Trimming cost V 0 bases and J 3 bases, with 10 bases left between them.

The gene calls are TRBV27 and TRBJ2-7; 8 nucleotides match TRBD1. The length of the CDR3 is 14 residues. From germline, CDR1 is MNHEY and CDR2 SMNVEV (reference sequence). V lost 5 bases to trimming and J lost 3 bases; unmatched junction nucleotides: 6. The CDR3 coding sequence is TGTGCCAGCAGTCCCCACAGGGGGAACTACGAGCAGTACGTC. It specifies CASSPHRGNYEQYV.

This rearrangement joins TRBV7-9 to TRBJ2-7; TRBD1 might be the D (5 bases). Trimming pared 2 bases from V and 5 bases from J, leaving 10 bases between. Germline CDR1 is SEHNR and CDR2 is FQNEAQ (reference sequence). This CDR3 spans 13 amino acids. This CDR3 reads CASSLSGYNEQYV. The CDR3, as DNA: TGTGCCAGCAGCTTATCAGGGTATAACGAGCAGTACGTC.

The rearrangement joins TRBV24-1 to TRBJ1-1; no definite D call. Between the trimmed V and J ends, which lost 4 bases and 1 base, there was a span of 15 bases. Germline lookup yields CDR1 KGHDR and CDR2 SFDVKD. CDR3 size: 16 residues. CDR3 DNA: TGTGCCACCAGTGACTATAACGACATCTCGAACACTGAAGCTTTCTTT. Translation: CATSDYNDISNTEAFF.

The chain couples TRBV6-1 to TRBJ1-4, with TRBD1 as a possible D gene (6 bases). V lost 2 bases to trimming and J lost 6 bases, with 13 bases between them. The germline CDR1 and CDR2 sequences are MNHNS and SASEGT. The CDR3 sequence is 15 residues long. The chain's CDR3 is CASSEPGGADEKLFF. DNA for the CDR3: TGTGCCAGCAGTGAACCGGGGGGCGCGGATGAAAAACTGTTTTTT.

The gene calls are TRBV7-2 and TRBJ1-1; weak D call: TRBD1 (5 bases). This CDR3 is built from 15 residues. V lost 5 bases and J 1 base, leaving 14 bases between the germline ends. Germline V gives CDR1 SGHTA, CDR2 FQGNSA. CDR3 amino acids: CASSPIQGKNTEAFF. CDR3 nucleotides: TGTGCCAGCAGCCCCATTCAGGGTAAGAACACTGAAGCTTTCTTT.

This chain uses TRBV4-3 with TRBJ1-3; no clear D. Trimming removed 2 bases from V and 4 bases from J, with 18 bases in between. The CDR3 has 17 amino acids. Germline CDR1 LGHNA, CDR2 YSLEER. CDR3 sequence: CASSQQSYSGVGNTIYF. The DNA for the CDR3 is TGCGCCAGCAGCCAACAGAGCTACTCCGGGGTCGGAAACACCATATATTTT.

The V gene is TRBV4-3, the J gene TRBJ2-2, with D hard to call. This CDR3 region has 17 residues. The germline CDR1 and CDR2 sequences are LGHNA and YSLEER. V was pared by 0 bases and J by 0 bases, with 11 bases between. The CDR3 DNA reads TGCGCCAGCAGCCAAGAATCCCGCGGCGCGAACACCGGGGAGCTGTTTTTT. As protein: CASSQESRGANTGELFF.

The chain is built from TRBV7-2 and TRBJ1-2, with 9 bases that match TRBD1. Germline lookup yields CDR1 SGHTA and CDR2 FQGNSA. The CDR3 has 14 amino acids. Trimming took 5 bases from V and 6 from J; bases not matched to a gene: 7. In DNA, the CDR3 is TGTGCCAGCAGCCCCCCCGGGACAGGGAATGGCTACACCTTC. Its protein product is CASSPPGTGNGYTF.

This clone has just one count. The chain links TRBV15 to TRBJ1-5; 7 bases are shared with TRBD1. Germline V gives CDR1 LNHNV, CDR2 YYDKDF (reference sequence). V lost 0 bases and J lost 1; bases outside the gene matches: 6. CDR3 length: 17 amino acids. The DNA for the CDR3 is TGTGCCACCAGCAGAGATCGACAGGGAAGGAGCAATCAGCCCCAGCATTTT. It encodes CATSRDRQGRSNQPQHF.

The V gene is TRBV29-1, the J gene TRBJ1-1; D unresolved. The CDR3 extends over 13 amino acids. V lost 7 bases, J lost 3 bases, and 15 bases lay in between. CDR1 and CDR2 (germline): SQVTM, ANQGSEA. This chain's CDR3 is CSAATDLDTEAFF. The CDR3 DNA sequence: TGCAGCGCTGCCACAGATTTGGACACTGAAGCTTTCTTT. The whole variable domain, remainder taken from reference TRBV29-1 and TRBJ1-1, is SAVISQKPSRDICQRGTSLTIQCQVDSQVTMMFWYRQQPGQSLTLIATANQGSEATYESGFVIDKFPISRPNLTFSTLTVSNMSPEDSSIYLCSAATDLDTEAFFGQGTRLTVV.

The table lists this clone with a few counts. DNA of the CDR3: TGTGCCAGCACGGCGGGCGGGGACACTGAAGCTTTCTTT. The encoded protein is CASTAGGDTEAFF. This rearrangement joins TRBV27 to TRBJ1-1; D gene uncertain. CDR3 size: 13 residues. Per germline, CDR1 MNHEY and CDR2 SMNVEV (reference sequence). Trimming removed 7 bases at V and 3 bases at J, with 12 bases between.

Here the CDR3 DNA reads TGTGCCAGTAGTACCAGGCCCCCTGGGGCGGGAGGACGTGAGACCCAGTACTTC. It encodes CASSTRPPGAGGRETQYF. The chain combines TRBV19 with TRBJ2-5; 8 bases are shared with TRBD2. V was clipped by 4 bases and J by 5 bases; unmatched bases: 18. Germline CDR1 reads LNHDA; CDR2 reads SQIVND (reference sequence). This CDR3 has 18 amino acids.

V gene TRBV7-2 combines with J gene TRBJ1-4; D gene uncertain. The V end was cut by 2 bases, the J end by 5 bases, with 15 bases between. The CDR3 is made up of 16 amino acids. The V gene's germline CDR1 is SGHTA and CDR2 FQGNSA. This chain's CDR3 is CASSLMSAGNNEKLFF. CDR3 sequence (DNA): TGTGCCAGCAGCTTAATGAGTGCGGGGAACAATGAAAAACTGTTTTTT.

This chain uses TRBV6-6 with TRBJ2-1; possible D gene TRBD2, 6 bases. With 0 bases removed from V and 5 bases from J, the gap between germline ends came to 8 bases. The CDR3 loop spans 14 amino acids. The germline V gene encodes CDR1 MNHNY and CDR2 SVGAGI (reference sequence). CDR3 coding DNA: TGTGCCAGCAGTTACTCGCCGGGAGACAATGAGCAGTTCTTC. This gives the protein CASSYSPGDNEQFF.

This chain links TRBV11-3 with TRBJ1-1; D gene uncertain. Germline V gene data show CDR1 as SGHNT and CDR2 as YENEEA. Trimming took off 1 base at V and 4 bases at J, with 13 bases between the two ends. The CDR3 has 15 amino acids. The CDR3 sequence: CASSLGQVLGTEAFF. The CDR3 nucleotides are TGTGCCAGCAGCTTAGGGCAGGTTTTGGGCACTGAAGCTTTCTTT.

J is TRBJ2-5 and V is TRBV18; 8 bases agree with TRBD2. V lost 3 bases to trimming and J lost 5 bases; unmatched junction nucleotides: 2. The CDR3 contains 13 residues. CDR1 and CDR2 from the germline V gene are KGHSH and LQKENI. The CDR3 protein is CASSPRGAETQYF. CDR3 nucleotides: TGTGCCAGCTCACCGCGGGGGGCTGAGACCCAGTACTTC.

CDR3 in DNA: TGTGCCAGCAGCTTGGAGTTTTTGAGCACTGAAGCTTTCTTT. Its protein product is CASSLEFLSTEAFF. The J gene is TRBJ1-1, the V gene TRBV5-6, with D unclear. The CDR3 covers 14 residues. Germline V gives CDR1 SGHDT, CDR2 YYEEEE. V dropped 0 bases and J dropped 4 bases, with 10 bases sitting between them. The full variable domain, rest sourced from reference TRBV5-6 and TRBJ1-1, is DAGVTQSPTHLIKTRGQQVTLRCSPKSGHDTVSWYQQALGQGPQFIFQYYEEEERQRGNFPDRFSGHQFPNYSSELNVNALLLGDSALYLCASSLEFLSTEAFFGQGTRLTVV.

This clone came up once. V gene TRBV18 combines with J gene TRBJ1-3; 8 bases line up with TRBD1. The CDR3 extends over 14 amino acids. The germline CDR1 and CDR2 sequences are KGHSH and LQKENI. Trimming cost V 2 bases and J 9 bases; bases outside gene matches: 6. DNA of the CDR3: TGTGCCAGCTCACCAGGGACAGGTCTGAGCACCATATATTTT. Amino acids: CASSPGTGLSTIYF.

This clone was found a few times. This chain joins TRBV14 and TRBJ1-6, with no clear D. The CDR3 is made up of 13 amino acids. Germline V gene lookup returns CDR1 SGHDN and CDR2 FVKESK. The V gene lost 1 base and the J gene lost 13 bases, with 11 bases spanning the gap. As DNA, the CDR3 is TGTGCCAGCAGCCAAGCACCGACAATGCCCCTCCACTTT. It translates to CASSQAPTMPLHF.